This T cell receptor (beta chain) is from a study of cytomegalovirus exposure and HLA in healthy donors. Study-level findings and limits: Some V segments (TRBV6-2 and TRBV6-3 among them) were excluded as indistinguishable.

Amplification used 60 Vbeta primers and 13 Jbeta primers. TCRdb keeps only in-frame clones here, not all; method: immunoSEQ multiplex PCR. In the table there are some 120,000 clones, approximately 58% of which are singletons. Germline V gene sequence: CDR1 SGHRS, CDR2 YFSETQ. The V segment lost 0 bases and the J segment 2 bases; nucleotides outside the gene matches: 4. There are 16 residues in the CDR3. Regarding this clone: Its specificity is unknown.

This clonotype originated in a woman in her 30s in good health and CMV-seronegative. The specimen sequenced was PBMCs. The chain carries TRBV5-1 and TRBJ1-4, with 7 bases identical to TRBD1. For the CDR3, the DNA is TGCGCCAGCAGCTTGGCCCCACAGGGGACTAATGAAAAACTGTTTTTT. This gives the protein CASSLAPQGTNEKLFF. The full variable domain, completed using reference TRBV5-1 and TRBJ1-4, is KAGVTQTPRYLIKTRGQQVTLSCSPISGHRSVSWYQQTPGQGLQFLFEYFSETQRNKGNFPGRFSGRQFSNSRSEMNVSTLELGDSALYLCASSLAPQGTNEKLFFGSGTQLSVL.